Reported below is one TCR beta chain. The sample is drawn from a study of blood T cell repertoires in COVID-19. Study as a whole: Spain, Italy and the United States supplied samples that represented acute and convalescent COVID-19. Sources were T cells, B-cell-depleted T cells, or PBMCs; the material itself was cDNA or gDNA.

V trimming: 8 bases; J trimming: 0 bases; junction bases outside the gene matches: 6. Germline CDR1 LNHDA, CDR2 SQIVND (reference sequence). The CDR3 consists of 14 residues. Original processing methods: Amplification of reference gene primers was used by the study to estimate nucleated cell counts. Using immunoSEQ multiplex PCR, the repertoire was profiled, and TCRdb retains in-frame clones only, with some absent. D and trimming were read from the DNA, whereas the V and J calls and clone size are those reported in that table. The sample includes fewer than 250,000 clones, 65% to 90% of them seen just once.

The chain employs TRBV19 and TRBJ1-1, with 7 bases aligning to TRBD1. Source material: peripheral blood. This TCR derives from a woman in her 70s with acute or convalescent COVID-19. The CDR3 nucleotides are TGTGCCAGTTCCATACAGGGGATGAACACTGAAGCTTTCTTT. Translated: CASSIQGMNTEAFF. The full variable domain, rest sourced from reference TRBV19 and TRBJ1-1, is DGGITQSPKYLFRKEGQNVTLSCEQNLNHDAMYWYRQDPGQGLRLIYYSQIVNDFQKGDIAEGYSVSREKKESFPLTVTSAQKNPTAFYLCASSIQGMNTEAFFGQGTRLTVV.